The clone carrying this TCR beta chain was counted only a few times. Antigen unknown. The data are from a study of cytomegalovirus exposure and HLA in healthy donors. Whole-study findings and limits: Excluded were some V segments that proved indistinguishable, including TRBV6-2 and TRBV6-3.

These donors, healthy bone marrow donors, were studied. Nominally healthy donors were sampled, though unrecorded immune exposures were likely. This CDR3 is built from 15 residues. The junction had 2 bases not matched to a gene; V was cut back by 1 base and J by 3 bases. Germline V CDR1 and CDR2: SGHNT, YENEEA. PCR used 60 Vbeta primers and 13 Jbeta primers. Clones were read by immunoSEQ multiplex PCR, and TCRdb kept only the in-frame ones, dropping some. The repertoire holds roughly 120,000 clones, roughly 9% seen once, with roughly 3.1% in the top ten. This chain uses TRBV11-3 with TRBJ2-3; TRBD1 aligns across 9 bases. The specimen was PBMCs. The clonotype was recovered from a man between 25 and 39 years old in good health and CMV-seronegative. The CDR3 loop reads CASSLVDRGTDTQYF. CDR3 DNA: TGTGCCAGCAGCTTAGTGGACAGGGGAACAGATACGCAGTATTTT.